This T cell receptor (beta chain) was recovered during a study of cytomegalovirus exposure and HLA in healthy donors. It was with 60 Vbeta and 13 Jbeta primers that the PCR ran. The method was immunoSEQ multiplex PCR; TCRdb's version includes in-frame clones alone and lacks a portion of them. The table records around 91,000 clones, around 64% of them present only once. This clone was seen only a few times. Its matching antigen is unknown. Study-level results: In a later analysis, compared with equally common non-associated chains, HLA-associated beta chains were more expanded.

The V end lost 1 base, the J end lost 0 bases, and 6 bases lay between the germline ends. CDR3 length equals 14 residues. Per germline, CDR1 SGHTA and CDR2 FQGTGA. The chain combines TRBV7-3 with TRBJ1-1; no firm D call. This clonotype originated in a man in his 60s in good health and CMV-seronegative. Sequencing was performed on PBMCs. CDR3 nucleotides: TGTGCCAGCAGCTTAAGTCAGATGAACACTGAAGCTTTCTTT. Its translation is CASSLSQMNTEAFF.